This T cell receptor (beta chain) stems from a study of CD8 T cells in ankylosing spondylitis. TCRdb re-analysed the 5' RACE reads in MiXCR, keeping a single row per CDR3 protein. Of roughly 200,000 distinct CDR3 sequences listed, about 26% are singletons. This clonotype was counted ten times or more. What it binds is unknown. The germline CDR1 and CDR2 sequences are MNHEY and SVGEGT. V lost 5 bases, J lost 4 bases, and 5 bases stayed unmatched. The CDR3 sequence is 14 residues long. The study, taken as a whole, reports: Clones tied to disease were said to be significantly enriched in matched ankylosing spondylitis synovial fluid. The study identified a TCR beta motif of under ten highly homologous variants that appeared characteristic of ankylosing spondylitis blood. Earlier reports found some motif variants in synovial fluid and blood in reactive arthritis.

The chain couples TRBV6-2 or TRBV6-3 to TRBJ2-5, with TRBD1 matching 9 bases. The sequence derives from a male donor with ankylosing spondylitis or in good health (not recorded which). Sequencing was carried out using blood, either unsorted or a sorted T cell fraction (not recorded which). The CDR3 reads CASSSNRGRETQYF. The CDR3 bases are TGTGCCAGCAGTAGCAACAGGGGGCGAGAGACCCAGTACTTC.